This T cell receptor (beta chain) came from a study of beta chain features in type 1 diabetes. Study-level information: Patients looked much like healthy donors when it came to age, gender and cell yields. Findings of the study overall: Within each of all four CD4+ subsets, Type 1 diabetes patients had TCRB CDR3s that were moderately but significantly shorter. Fewer junction insertions and more nucleotide deletions appeared in type 1 diabetes patients.

V lost 5 bases to trimming and J lost 4 bases; unmatched junction nucleotides: 11. CDR3 length: 16 amino acids. Germline CDR1 and CDR2: LNHDA and SQIVND (reference sequence). Of the isolated RNA, all was reverse transcribed, and so the sequenced material was expressed TCRB transcripts. Some clones are missing from TCRdb's copy, which holds only in-frame ones; the method was immunoSEQ multiplex PCR. The data hold 640,000 or so clones, with roughly 13% observed a single time. With regard to this clone: Its antigen is unknown.

The specimen was naive CD4+ T cells from blood. V and J are TRBV19 and TRBJ2-1; 7 bases map to TRBD1. This TCR was sampled from a man younger than 35 with type 1 diabetes. The DNA for the CDR3 is TGTGCCAGTAGTCCTCCCCGGGACAGTCTTTACAATGAGCAGTTCTTC. Amino acids: CASSPPRDSLYNEQFF.